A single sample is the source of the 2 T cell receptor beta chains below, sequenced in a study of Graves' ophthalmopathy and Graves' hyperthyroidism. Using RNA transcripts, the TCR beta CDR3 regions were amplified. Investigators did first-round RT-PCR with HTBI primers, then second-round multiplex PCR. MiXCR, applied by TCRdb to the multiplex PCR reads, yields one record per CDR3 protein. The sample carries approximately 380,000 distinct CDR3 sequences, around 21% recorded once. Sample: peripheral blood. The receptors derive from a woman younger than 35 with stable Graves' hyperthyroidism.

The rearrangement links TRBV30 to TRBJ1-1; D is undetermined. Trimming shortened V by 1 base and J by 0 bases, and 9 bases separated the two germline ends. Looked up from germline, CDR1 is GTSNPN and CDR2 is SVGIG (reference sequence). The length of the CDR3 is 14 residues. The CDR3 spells CAWSGSFMNTEAFF. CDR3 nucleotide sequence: TGTGCCTGGAGTGGATCGTTCATGAACACTGAAGCTTTCTTT.

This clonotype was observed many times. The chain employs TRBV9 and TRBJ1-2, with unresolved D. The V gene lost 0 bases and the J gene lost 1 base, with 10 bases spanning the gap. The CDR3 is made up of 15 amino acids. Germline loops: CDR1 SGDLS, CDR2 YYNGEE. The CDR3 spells CASSVGFGSNYGYTF. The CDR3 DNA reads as TGTGCCAGCAGCGTAGGGTTTGGGAGTAACTATGGCTACACCTTC.